Below are 24 T cell receptor beta chains sequenced from a single sample in a study of T cells in Graves' hyperthyroidism and ophthalmopathy. Regions amplified from RNA transcripts were the TCR beta CDR3 regions. HTBI primers were used for first-round RT-PCR of the TCR CDR3. TCRdb re-called the multiplex PCR reads through MiXCR, storing one row per CDR3 protein. The sample records 550,000 to 800,000 distinct CDR3 sequences, 16% being singletons. What was sequenced was blood. The receptors originated from a man in his late teens or twenties with Graves' hyperthyroidism.

This clonotype was recorded at least ten times. The V and J genes are TRBV6-1 and TRBJ1-1, with TRBD1 as a possible D gene (5 bases). Germline CDR1 reads MNHNS; CDR2 reads SASEGT. This CDR3 is built from 13 residues. V shed 5 bases and J shed 4 bases, with 11 bases lying between them. DNA of the CDR3: TGTGCCAGCAGTTTGGGGGTGCGCACTGAAGCTTTCTTT. Protein product: CASSLGVRTEAFF.

V is TRBV7-3 and J is TRBJ1-1; no firm D call. The V end was cut by 2 bases, the J end by 2 bases, with 12 bases between. CDR1 is SGHTA and CDR2 is FQGTGA in the germline V gene. The CDR3 runs 15 residues. The CDR3 reads CASSLSPLLNTEAFF. CDR3 bases: TGTGCCAGCAGCTTATCTCCCCTGTTAAACACTGAAGCTTTCTTT.

In its sample, this clonotype was seen many times. This chain uses TRBV5-1 with TRBJ2-1, with D perhaps matching TRBD1 (6 bases). The germline gives CDR1 SGHRS, CDR2 YFSETQ. V was clipped by 5 bases and J by 8 bases, with 14 bases between them. The CDR3 length is 13 residues. CDR3 DNA sequence: TGCGCCAGCAGAAGGTCAGGGGTAGATGAGCAGTTCTTC. This encodes CASRRSGVDEQFF.

This clonotype was counted at least ten times. V and J are TRBV27 and TRBJ1-1; tentatively, D is TRBD1 (5 bases). Trimming cost V 5 bases and J 1 base, with 11 bases left between them. From germline, CDR1 is MNHEY and CDR2 SMNVEV (reference sequence). The CDR3 spans 14 residues. CDR3 nucleotides: TGTGCCAGCAGTCGGCTCAGGGAGAACACTGAAGCTTTCTTT. It yields the protein CASSRLRENTEAFF.

The chain joins TRBV7-2 to TRBJ2-1; no clear D gene. The germline V gene encodes CDR1 SGHTA and CDR2 FQGNSA. The CDR3 consists of 17 residues. V was cut by 2 bases and J by 0 bases, with 14 bases left in between. CDR3 in amino acids: CASSLSIEFNSYNEQFF. The CDR3 DNA reads TGTGCCAGCAGCTTAAGCATAGAGTTTAACTCCTACAATGAGCAGTTCTTC. Full variable domain (remainder filled in from reference TRBV7-2 and TRBJ2-1): GAGVSQSPSNKVTEKGKDVELRCDPISGHTALYWYRQSLGQGLEFLIYFQGNSAPDKSGLPSDRFSAERTGGSVSTLTIQRTQQEDSAVYLCASSLSIEFNSYNEQFFGPGTRLTVL.

The gene calls are TRBV28 and TRBJ2-7; D is perhaps TRBD1 (6 bases). The CDR3 length is 13 residues. V gave up 7 bases and J gave up 4 bases, with 14 bases separating them. Germline values: CDR1 MDHEN, CDR2 SYDVKM. The CDR3 reads CASTVGGIYEQYF. In DNA, the CDR3 is TGTGCCAGCACCGTAGGGGGTATATACGAGCAGTACTTC.

V is TRBV20-1 and J is TRBJ2-1, with 11 nucleotides matching TRBD2. The germline CDR1 and CDR2 sequences are DFQATT and SNEGSKA (reference sequence). J gave up 5 bases and V 3 bases, and 9 bases lay outside the gene matches. This CDR3 contains 16 residues. CDR3: CSASDPGLAAHNEQFF. In DNA, the CDR3 is TGCAGTGCTAGCGATCCGGGACTAGCGGCTCACAATGAGCAGTTCTTC.

This clonotype came up many times. The chain links TRBV11-3 to TRBJ2-7; D gene ambiguous. Germline CDR1 SGHNT, CDR2 YENEEA. This CDR3 has 14 amino acids. V lost 4 bases, J lost 2 bases, and 12 bases lay in between. CDR3 DNA: TGTGCCAGCAGCTCTCGGAAGGGAACCTACGAGCAGTACTTC. Translated: CASSSRKGTYEQYF.

CDR3: CASTLFGDQPQHF. The CDR3 nucleotides are TGTGCCAGCACCCTATTCGGGGATCAGCCCCAGCATTTT. The chain is built from TRBV7-2 and TRBJ1-5; D unresolved. The V end was cut by 7 bases, the J end by 5 bases, with 12 bases between. This CDR3 comprises 13 residues. In germline, CDR1 is SGHTA, CDR2 FQGNSA.

This clonotype was counted ten times or more. This rearrangement joins TRBV10-3 to TRBJ2-5; D not resolved. Trimming shortened V by 5 bases and J by 0 bases, and 7 bases separated the two germline ends. Germline loops: CDR1 ENHRY, CDR2 SYGVKD. The length of the CDR3 is 13 residues. CDR3 nucleotides: TGTGCCATCAGTTGGAGCGACCAAGAGACCCAGTACTTC. The encoded protein is CAISWSDQETQYF.

The rearrangement joins TRBV20-1 to TRBJ2-5, with a tentative D call TRBD2 (5 bases). This CDR3 spans 16 amino acids. The V gene lost 0 bases and the J gene lost 1 base, with 15 bases spanning the gap. Germline lookup yields CDR1 DFQATT and CDR2 SNEGSKA (reference sequence). CDR3 loop: CSARDLSGIIQETQYF. The CDR3 nucleotides read TGCAGTGCTAGAGATCTGTCCGGGATTATCCAAGAGACCCAGTACTTC.

This clonotype has just a few counts. The rearrangement joins TRBV7-9 to TRBJ2-2, with D possibly matching TRBD1 (5 bases). The CDR3 has 15 amino acids. The V end was cut by 8 bases, the J end by 2 bases, with 15 bases between. In germline, CDR1 is SEHNR, CDR2 FQNEAQ (reference sequence). The CDR3 DNA follows: TGTGCCAGCTCAATCAAGGGGCAAAACACCGGGGAGCTGTTTTTT. Amino acid sequence: CASSIKGQNTGELFF.

A few counts support this clonotype. The J gene is TRBJ1-2, the V gene TRBV28; D call uncertain. The germline CDR1 and CDR2 sequences are MDHEN and SYDVKM. V shed 5 bases and J shed 4 bases, with 14 bases lying between them. This CDR3 contains 14 residues. CDR3 DNA sequence: TGTGCCAGCAGTCTTAGGAGGTGGAGCTATGGCTACACCTTC. This codes for CASSLRRWSYGYTF.

A note on this clonotype: A much larger clone lies one base from this, so it may be a read error. The chain recombines TRBV20-1 with TRBJ2-2, with D uncertain. This CDR3 has 15 amino acids. V lost 0 bases to trimming and J lost 4 bases, with 12 bases between them. The germline V gene encodes CDR1 DFQATT and CDR2 SNEGSKA (reference sequence). CDR3 bases: TGCAGTGCTAGAGATCATCTGAGGAGCACCGGGGAGCTGTTTTTT. The encoded protein is CSARDHLRSTGELFF.

This chain uses TRBV29-1 with TRBJ1-2, with D possibly TRBD1 on 5 matching bases. V lost 6 bases and J 2 bases, leaving 16 bases between the germline ends. The germline V gene has CDR1 SQVTM and CDR2 ANQGSEA. The CDR3 contains 14 residues. The CDR3, as DNA: TGCAGCGTATCTATTGGGACGAGGAACTATGGCTACACCTTC. This sequence encodes CSVSIGTRNYGYTF.

The J gene is TRBJ2-7, the V gene TRBV20-1; the match to TRBD2 covers 11 bases. V shed 3 bases and J 7 bases; nucleotides not matched to a gene: 11. The CDR3 has 15 residues. The germline CDR1 and CDR2 sequences are DFQATT and SNEGSKA (reference sequence). The CDR3 region has the DNA TGCAGTGCTAGGGGGGTACTAGCGGGAGTGGGAGAGCAGTACTTC. Translation gives CSARGVLAGVGEQYF.

The V and J genes are TRBV9 and TRBJ2-1; D is possibly TRBD2 (5 bases). Germline CDR1 reads SGDLS; CDR2 reads YYNGEE. The CDR3 sequence is 16 residues long. The V end lost 5 bases, the J end lost 7 bases, and 22 bases lay between the germline ends. The CDR3 bases are TGTGCCAGCAGTGCAATCCCGGGCCTCCCGGGGAATGAGCAGTTCTTC. Its translation: CASSAIPGLPGNEQFF.

The chain combines TRBV12-5 with TRBJ1-2; 11 bases align to TRBD1. This CDR3 spans 18 amino acids. After removal of 2 bases from V and 4 bases from J, the junction contained 12 bases not matched to a gene. CDR1 is LGHNT, CDR2 FRNRAP, per germline. DNA for the CDR3: TGTGCTAGTGGTTTGACGCGGACAGGGGGCCCTTTAGCCTATGGCTACACCTTC. Amino acids: CASGLTRTGGPLAYGYTF.

This clonotype occurred many times. The chain joins TRBV28 to TRBJ2-3, with 10 bases lining up with TRBD1. Trimming took 4 bases from V and 5 from J; bases not matched to a gene: 3. CDR3 length: 14 residues. CDR1 and CDR2 from the germline V gene are MDHEN and SYDVKM. CDR3 in DNA: TGTGCCAGCAGTTGGGGACAGGGGAGAGATACGCAGTATTTT. The encoded protein is CASSWGQGRDTQYF.

This clonotype showed up just a few times. This sequence joins TRBV28 and TRBJ2-7; D uncertain. V dropped 3 bases and J dropped 0 bases, with 9 bases sitting between them. The CDR3 length is 14 residues. Germline CDR1 and CDR2: MDHEN and SYDVKM. CDR3 sequence (DNA): TGTGCCAGCAGTTTTAGGGCCAACTCCTACGAGCAGTACTTC. Amino acid sequence: CASSFRANSYEQYF.

This clonotype was recorded many times. The V gene is TRBV12-3 or TRBV12-4, the J gene TRBJ1-1; D might be TRBD1 (5 bases). The CDR3 has 13 residues. V lost 5 bases to trimming and J lost 8 bases, with 15 bases between them. The CDR3 DNA follows: TGTGCCAGCAGTCCCGGGACCCTCACCGAAGCTTTCTTT. This sequence encodes CASSPGTLTEAFF.

In this sample, this clonotype turned up many times. The V gene is TRBV7-2, the J gene TRBJ2-5; D is unresolved. The CDR3 sequence is 13 residues long. Germline assignment: CDR1 SGHTA and CDR2 FQGNSA. With 5 bases removed from V and 4 bases from J, the gap between germline ends came to 11 bases. CDR3 region: CASSHSARETQYF. The DNA of the CDR3 is TGTGCCAGCAGCCATAGTGCGCGAGAGACCCAGTACTTC.

At least ten counts were recorded for this clonotype. The chain joins TRBV29-1 to TRBJ2-1, with 10 bases fitting TRBD2. Germline V gene sequence: CDR1 SQVTM, CDR2 ANQGSEA. J was trimmed by 6 bases and V by 4 bases; bases with no gene match: 6. The CDR3 is made up of 14 amino acids. The DNA of the CDR3 is TGCAGCGTTGTGGCTAGCGGGAGTAGCAATGAGCAGTTCTTC. Its protein is CSVVASGSSNEQFF.

The V call is TRBV28, the J call TRBJ1-1, with 10 bases aligning to TRBD1. The CDR3 contains 17 residues. Germline loops: CDR1 MDHEN, CDR2 SYDVKM. The J segment lost 1 base and the V segment lost 1 base, leaving 6 bases of the junction unmatched. The CDR3 DNA follows: TGTGCCAGCAGTTTATATGGGACAGGGGTTAAGAACACTGAAGCTTTCTTT. Residues: CASSLYGTGVKNTEAFF.